Listed below are T cell receptor beta chains from one sample, sequenced in a study of blood T cell repertoires in COVID-19. Sequenced by immunoSEQ multiplex PCR; TCRdb stores in-frame clones only, minus some. This sample has tens of thousands of clones, with more than 75% found just once. What was sequenced was peripheral blood. Receptors were obtained from a human donor with acute or convalescent COVID-19. The donor label of this sample is uncertain. CDR3s include the opening cysteine and the closing phenylalanine or tryptophan. D genes are given only for firm matches. Part of the rows lack a size; the others show once, few, many or a class for expanded clones.

.	.	TRBV28	TRBJ1-5	TGTGCCAGCAGTCCTAGGGGCCTGGGCAATCAGCCCCAGCATTTT	CASSPRGLGNQPQHF
once	TRBD2	TRBV14	TRBJ2-1	TGTGCCAGCAGCCAAGATATTTGGGACTACCATCGTCCCTACAATGAGCAGTTCTTC	CASSQDIWDYHRPYNEQFF
.	TRBD1	TRBV5-4	TRBJ2-1	TGTGCCAGCATTAACCGGGACAGGAACAATGAGCAGTTCTTC	CASINRDRNNEQFF
.	TRBD1	TRBV10-3	TRBJ1-3	TGTGCCATCAGTGAGTCGCCCGACAGGGGCCTTGGAAACACCATATATTTT	CAISESPDRGLGNTIYF
.	.	TRBV3-1/TRBV3-2	TRBJ2-2	TGTGCCAGCAGCTCGAGCACCGGGGAGCTGTTTTTT	CASSSSTGELFF
once	TRBD1	TRBV7-9	TRBJ2-1	TGTGCCAGCAGCTTGGGACAGCTAATGGCCGATGAGCAGTTCTTC	CASSLGQLMADEQFF
.	TRBD1	TRBV27	TRBJ2-2	TGTGCCAGCAGTTTCGTGGACAGGGTAGCCGGGGAGCTGTTTTTT	CASSFVDRVAGELFF
.	TRBD2	TRBV7-3	TRBJ2-2	TGTGCCAGCAGCCTCCATTCACTAGCGGGAGTTATTAGGGCCGGGGAGCTGTTTTTT	CASSLHSLAGVIRAGELFF
.	TRBD1	TRBV19	TRBJ1-2	TGTGCCAGCGGATTGGTCGGGGACAGGGGGTCTTCTAACTATGGCTACACCTTC	CASGLVGDRGSSNYGYTF
.	.	TRBV2	TRBJ1-6	TGTGCCAGCAGTGGAAAACCGGGACAAACCTATTCACCCCTCCACTTT	CASSGKPGQTYSPLHF
.	TRBD1	TRBV3-1/TRBV3-2	TRBJ1-1	TGTGCCAGCAGCCCCGGACAGGTGAACACTGAAGCTTTCTTT	CASSPGQVNTEAFF
.	TRBD2	TRBV4-2	TRBJ2-2	TGTGCCAGCAGCCCAATAGCGGGCACTTTCACCGGGGAGCTGTTTTTT	CASSPIAGTFTGELFF
.	.	TRBV30	TRBJ1-4	TGTGCCTCACAGAAGCTTAATGAAAAACTGTTTTTT	CASQKLNEKLFF
.	.	TRBV30	TRBJ2-7	TGTGCCTGCAACAGGGACTCCTACGAGCAGTACTTC	CACNRDSYEQYF
once	TRBD1	TRBV7-6	TRBJ2-7	TGTGCCAGCAGCCCTCGAGGCGGACAGGGACACTACGAGCAGTACTTC	CASSPRGGQGHYEQYF
.	TRBD1	TRBV9	TRBJ1-1	TGTGCCAGCAGCGTGTCAACAGGGGTCGAAGCTTTCTTT	CASSVSTGVEAFF
once	TRBD1	TRBV7-2	TRBJ1-1	TGTGCCAGCAGCTTAAACGAGGGGGCCACTGAAGCTTTCTTT	CASSLNEGATEAFF
.	TRBD1	TRBV4-3	TRBJ1-3	TGCGCCAGCAGCCAAGAAGGACAGGGGGCGGGAAGCTCTGGAAACACCATATATTTT	CASSQEGQGAGSSGNTIYF
.	TRBD1	TRBV18	TRBJ1-2	TGTGCCAGCTCACCCGGGACAGGGGGCTATGGCTACACCTTC	CASSPGTGGYGYTF
.	.	TRBV3-1/TRBV3-2	TRBJ1-1	TGTGCCAGCTCCGCCCTGGGGGGGCCGTCTGAAGCTTTCTTT	CASSALGGPSEAFF
.	.	TRBV18	TRBJ1-1	TGTGCCAGCTCACCACCGGGAGGGTTAGTTTACACTGAAGCTTTCTTT	CASSPPGGLVYTEAFF
.	TRBD1	TRBV3-1/TRBV3-2	TRBJ2-3	TGTGCCAGCAGCCGCACGCCCCGACAGGGGCGAAACACAGATACGCAGTATTTT	CASSRTPRQGRNTDTQYF
.	.	TRBV14	TRBJ2-2	TGTGCCAGCAGCCAAGAGACTTTTACCGGGGAGCTGTTTTTT	CASSQETFTGELFF
.	TRBD1	TRBV5-8	TRBJ1-2	TGTGCCAGCAGCTTGGTGGCGGGACAGGGGAAGAACTATGGCTACACCTTC	CASSLVAGQGKNYGYTF
.	TRBD2	TRBV7-2	TRBJ2-1	TGTGCCAGCAGCTCCAGGAGAACCGCGGGAGAGGCGAATGAGCAGTTCTTC	CASSSRRTAGEANEQFF
.	TRBD1	TRBV28	TRBJ1-1	TGTGCCAGCAGTTTATTGACAGGGGGCTTGACTGAAGCTTTCTTT	CASSLLTGGLTEAFF
.	TRBD1	TRBV10-3	TRBJ2-7	TGTGCCATCAGTGAGCCGGACAGGACCTTCGGCGAGCAGTACTTC	CAISEPDRTFGEQYF
.	TRBD1	TRBV6-6	TRBJ2-2	TGTGCCAGCAGGTCCCGACAGGGCGGGACCGGGGAGCTGTTTTTT	CASRSRQGGTGELFF
.	TRBD2	TRBV19	TRBJ2-3	TGTGCCAGTAGTATGCCCCACTGGACTAGCGGGAGCACAGATACGCAGTATTTT	CASSMPHWTSGSTDTQYF
.	TRBD2	TRBV28	TRBJ2-4	TGTGCCAGCAGTTTGACTAGCGGGAGCCTAGCCAAAAACATTCAGTACTTC	CASSLTSGSLAKNIQYF
.	.	TRBV6-5	TRBJ1-5	TGTGCCAGCAGGTTACAACAGGGAGGGAATCAGCCCCAGCATTTT	CASRLQQGGNQPQHF
.	.	TRBV19	TRBJ1-1	TGTGCCAGTAGGGGGTTAGGCACCGGCGGGGGGTTCTTT	CASRGLGTGGGFF
.	.	TRBV5-6	TRBJ2-7	TGTGCCAGCAGCTTGGGCAGGGTCCCCTCCTACGAGCAGTACTTC	CASSLGRVPSYEQYF
.	.	TRBV3-1/TRBV3-2	TRBJ1-2	TGTGCCAGCAGCCAAGGGGGAGGAGGGATTTTCGTCTATGGCTACACCTTC	CASSQGGGGIFVYGYTF
.	.	TRBV15	TRBJ2-7	TGTGCCACCAGTGGGTACAGGAGCTCCTACGAGCAGTACTTC	CATSGYRSSYEQYF
.	TRBD2	TRBV7-2	TRBJ2-5	TGTGCCAGCAGCTCAGGACTAGCCAGAGGAGAGACCCAGTACTTC	CASSSGLARGETQYF
.	.	TRBV16	TRBJ1-1	TGTGCCAGCAGCCTGACAGCGAACACTGAAGCTTTCTTT	CASSLTANTEAFF
.	TRBD2	TRBV4-1	TRBJ2-2	TGCGCCAGCAGCCACGGACTAGCGGGAGGTGCCGGGGAGCTGTTTTTT	CASSHGLAGGAGELFF
.	.	TRBV5-1	TRBJ2-7	TGCGCCAGCAGCTTGATCCCCGGTGACTACGAGCAGTACTTC	CASSLIPGDYEQYF
.	TRBD1	TRBV19	TRBJ1-5	TGTGCCAGTAGTGGGGGACAGGGTCAGCCCCAGCATTTT	CASSGGQGQPQHF
.	TRBD2	TRBV7-2	TRBJ2-7	TGTGCCAGCGGGACTAGGGGTACCTACGAGCAGTACTTC	CASGTRGTYEQYF
.	.	TRBV27	TRBJ2-2	TGTGCCAGCAGTTTTTGGAGTACCGGGGAGCTGTTTTTT	CASSFWSTGELFF
.	.	TRBV6-2/TRBV6-3	TRBJ2-7	TGTGCCAGCAGTTTATTCAGATCCGAGCAGTACTTC	CASSLFRSEQYF
.	.	TRBV12-3/TRBV12-4	TRBJ2-1	TGTGCCACCCGGCCCGGGGGTAATGAGCAGTTCTTC	CATRPGGNEQFF
few	TRBD2	TRBV7-9	TRBJ2-1	TGTGCCAGCAGCTGGGGACTAGCGGGCCCAGACAATGAGCAGTTCTTC	CASSWGLAGPDNEQFF